This T cell receptor beta chain was obtained from a study of T-cell memory formation after mild COVID-19 (dated by TCRdb to about 2021). With regard to the full study: TCR sequence clusters from the two donors were found to be largely donor specific. T-cell clones expanding and contracting after mild COVID-19 in a couple of donors were tracked by longitudinal TCRalpha and TCRbeta repertoire sequencing. The cohort was made up of two young adult volunteers, one female and one male, who were previously healthy. Findings and caveats that apply to the study as a whole: Contracting CD4+ clones were located mainly in the CM and EM memory subsets, whereas CD8+ clones were found to be enriched in EMRA. Clones contracting from day 15 to 85 had balanced CD4/CD8 phenotypes, while a second wave expanding from day 15 to 37 was biased towards CD4+. Some responding clones were detected in pre-infection memory, which suggested that pre-existing cross-reactive memory T cells had joined the SARS-CoV-2 response. SARS-CoV-2 specificity was not confirmed for the second-wave clones peaking on day 37. The study included only a couple of mild cases, and larger cohorts that include severe cases with pre-infection samples were judged to be necessary.

Instrument used: Illumina NovaSeq 6000. Using 5'RACE with constant-segment primers, TCRalpha and TCRbeta cDNA libraries were constructed, with sample barcodes and unique molecular identifiers added in the process. RNA was extracted from every sample with Trizol reagent. Libraries were amplified in two PCR steps, with a second sample barcode and Illumina TruSeq adapters added in the second step. Libraries were sequenced on an Illumina NovaSeq with 2 x 150 bp paired-end reads. Per the authors' processing: With migec v1.2.7, reads were demultiplexed and then collapsed into UMI-guided consensus sequences. Using mixcr v2.1.11, UMI consensuses were aligned to TRA and TRB V and J templates and then assembled into clonotypes. Expanded or contracted clonotypes were those called significant by both edgeR and NoisET, with noise models trained on biological replicates. edgeR calls used a false discovery rate-adjusted p below 0.01 and a log2 fold-change threshold of 1. As an exploratory analysis of dynamics, max-normalized trajectories of the 1000 most abundant clonotypes were examined by PCA with hierarchical clustering. Each responding clone was given a CD4 or CD8 phenotype based on the CD4+ and CD8+ repertoires, which had been sequenced separately. The public reads were run again by TCRdb, first through fastp at Q25 and then through MiXCR, and only productive beta chains were kept. Entries are consolidated by CDR3 protein sequence, retaining the most common genes and DNA. TCRdb's processing, not the study's, gives the V and J calls here. The sample table shows about 340,000 distinct CDR3 sequences, and 20% to 25% are seen once. Roughly a fifth of the sample rests with the top ten.

Ficoll-Paque density gradient centrifugation was used to isolate PBMCs. This clonotype showed up just once. This receptor's antigen is unknown. Qualities for individual bases were not recorded, and no much larger clone is one base off. Evidence from a single read is weak. According to the germline V gene (reference sequence), CDR1 reads MNHEY and CDR2 reads SMNVEV. Between the V and J ends, shortened by 1 base and 1 base respectively, the junction contains 8 bases. The cysteine opens and the phenylalanine closes a CDR3 of 15 amino acids. Only CDR3 DNA remains: 45 bases, in frame from the first base. The receptor chain draws on TRBV27 and TRBJ1-3; there is no confident call for the D gene. Sequencing input: PBMCs or a T cell subset sorted from them (not recorded which). This clonotype was obtained from a man in his late teens or twenties who had mild COVID-19 (a few samples of this study predate the infection). The sample titles of this study are shuffled in the database, so cell type and time point are left out; the donor was told from shared clones. The CDR3 is CASSLYGWSGNTIYF. The nucleotides read TGTGCCAGCAGTTTATACGGTTGGTCTGGAAACACCATATATTTT.